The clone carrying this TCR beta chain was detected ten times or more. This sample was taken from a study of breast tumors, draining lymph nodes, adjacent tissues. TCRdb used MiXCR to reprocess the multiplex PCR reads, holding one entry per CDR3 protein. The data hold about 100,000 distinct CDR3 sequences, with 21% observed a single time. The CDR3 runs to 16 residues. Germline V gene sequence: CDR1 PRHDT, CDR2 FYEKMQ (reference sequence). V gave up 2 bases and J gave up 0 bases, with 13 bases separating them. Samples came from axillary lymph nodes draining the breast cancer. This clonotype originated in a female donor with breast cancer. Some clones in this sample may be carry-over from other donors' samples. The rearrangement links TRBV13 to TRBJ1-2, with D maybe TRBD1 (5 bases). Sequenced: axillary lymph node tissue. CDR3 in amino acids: CASSLRPTDSNYGYTF. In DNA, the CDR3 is TGTGCCAGCAGCTTAAGACCGACAGACTCTAACTATGGCTACACCTTC.